Given below is one T cell receptor (beta chain) in context. This sample was taken from a study of T cell changes during pregnancy in multiple sclerosis. TCRdb keeps only in-frame clones here, not all; method: immunoSEQ multiplex PCR. The repertoire holds about 68,000 clones, with about 89% as singletons. The CDR3 extends over 16 amino acids. Germline trimming cut 5 bases from V and 4 bases from J; bases unmatched to any gene: 11. Germline V gene sequence: CDR1 SGHTA, CDR2 FQGNSA. This chain joins TRBV7-2 and TRBJ1-2, with 9 nucleotides matching TRBD1. This receptor was obtained from a female donor with multiple sclerosis, enrolled in a pregnancy study. Sequences were derived from peripheral blood, sampled in the second trimester of pregnancy. CDR3 loop: CASSAGQGGPLYGYTF. The CDR3 DNA sequence: TGTGCCAGCAGCGCGGGACAGGGCGGGCCCCTCTATGGCTACACCTTC.